This T cell receptor beta chain was sequenced for a study of regulatory T cells in long-lasting Graves disease. Through Arm-PCR of CDR3 regions and iRepertoire HTBI primers, TCR beta libraries were built. Each CDR3 protein is one row after TCRdb ran MiXCR on the multiplex PCR reads. Of some 220,000 distinct CDR3 sequences listed, around 19% were seen once; the top ten hold 12%. Time point of the sample: newly diagnosed GD, antithyroid drugs for less than 3 months. Scientists built the TCR library using RNA that was extracted from PBMCs. Into tubes containing EDTA, approximately 9 milliliters of peripheral blood were drawn. This clonotype was seen repeatedly, ten times or more. Germline values: CDR1 MGHRA, CDR2 YSYEKL. The CDR3 totals 13 residues. The germline V and J ends were trimmed by 3 bases and 4 bases, with 7 bases remaining between them. The same specimen was also included in a second study, on T cells in Graves' hyperthyroidism and ophthalmopathy.

This material consisted of peripheral blood mononuclear cells (PBMCs), taken at new diagnosis, from a patient treated with antithyroid drugs. The clonotype was recovered from a woman aged 30 to 39 with Graves disease. The chain couples TRBV4-1 to TRBJ1-5; D is possibly TRBD1 (5 bases). DNA for the CDR3: TGCGCCAGCAGCCAGACAGCGAATCAGCCCCAGCATTTT. Translated: CASSQTANQPQHF.